Listed below are T cell receptor beta chains from one sample, sequenced in a study of sequential checkpoint blockade in melanoma. Assay: immunoSEQ multiplex PCR; the TCRdb copy retains only in-frame clones and omits some. The sample includes about 5,200 clones, around three quarters seen only once; the top ten take over 25%. Specimen: CD8+ T cells sorted from blood (inferred from file names), collected from a patient given nivolumab and ipilimumab in sequence. The receptors originated from a human donor with melanoma. Both conserved end residues are part of each CDR3. Fields, in order: V gene, D gene, CDR3 protein. D genes are given only for firm matches.

TRBV27	TRBD1	CASSFRTGQETQYF
TRBV7-3	TRBD2	CASSLWGQREDNEQFF
TRBV4-1	TRBD2	CASSHPGLVGYEQYF
TRBV9	NA	CASSVATGAYEQYF
TRBV7-3	TRBD1	CASSSLQGDTGELFF
TRBV9	TRBD1	CASSVVGQPSYNEQFF
TRBV9	NA	CASSVSGSGNTIYF
TRBV19	TRBD1	CASRGTGGSEAFF
TRBV5-1	NA	CASSLAEISTDTQYF
TRBV27	NA	CASSFSGRGHGYTF
TRBV9	TRBD1	CASSVAGTGIEAFF
TRBV14	TRBD1	CASSQDVGQGENQPQHF
TRBV19	TRBD2	CASSLTSGSSYEQYF